A single T cell receptor (beta chain) is shown here with its context. The data were obtained in a study of blood T cell repertoires in COVID-19. TCRdb's table, derived via immunoSEQ multiplex PCR, lists solely in-frame clones and lacks some. Among some 230,000 clones, about 79% were seen once, and the ten largest hold 1.3%. From germline, CDR1 is SGHTA and CDR2 FQGNSA. V was clipped by 1 base and J by 1 base, with 16 bases between them. The CDR3 has 17 residues. The sequenced sample consisted of PBMCs or T cells enriched from blood (not recorded which). The genes are TRBV7-2 and TRBJ1-2; D is possibly TRBD1 (6 bases). The TCR comes from a woman between 40 and 50 years old with acute COVID-19. As DNA, the CDR3 is TGTGCCAGCAGCTTAGACTCAGGGGTCCTAATTAACTATGGCTACACCTTC. This codes for CASSLDSGVLINYGYTF. Drawing the rest from reference TRBV7-2 and TRBJ1-2, the complete variable domain is GAGVSQSPSNKVTEKGKDVELRCDPISGHTALYWYRQSLGQGLEFLIYFQGNSAPDKSGLPSDRFSAERTGGSVSTLTIQRTQQEDSAVYLCASSLDSGVLINYGYTFGSGTRLTVV.